Listed below are T cell receptor beta chains from one sample, sequenced in a study of shared clonotypes between healthy human individuals. The repertoire was sequenced with immunoSEQ multiplex PCR; TCRdb's copy has only in-frame clones and lacks some. The sample lists fewer than 600,000 clones, around 77% occurring once. The sample comprised PBMCs. Source of these receptors: a woman in her 40s in good health. Some clones in this sample may be carry-over from other donors' samples. Each CDR3 is given with its conserved first and last residue.

TRBJ2-5 15 TRBV5-1 CASSSGLGEHETQYF
TRBJ2-1 16 TRBV6-1 CASSALAGGIYNEQFF
TRBJ2-7 14 TRBV5-5 CASSPGLASYEQYF
TRBJ2-5 14 TRBV11-1 CASRPRAYQETQYF
TRBJ2-2 15 TRBV28 CASALLAGEVGELFF
TRBJ1-4 14 TRBV7-6 CASSLGGASEKLFF
TRBJ1-1 13 TRBV11-2 CASSLLGITEAFF
TRBJ2-2 16 TRBV7-8 CASSLEQDSDTGELFF
TRBJ2-3 12 TRBV28 CASKPSGRGEYF
TRBJ1-5 16 TRBV5-1 CASSILPQGANQPQHF
TRBJ2-2 12 TRBV11-3 CASRPGTGELFF
TRBJ2-2 15 TRBV25-1 CASGGGGPLSGELFF
TRBJ1-1 16 TRBV5-1 CASSLRVGKMNTEAFF
TRBJ2-5 14 TRBV29-1 CSVGAGGEWETQYF
TRBJ2-7 13 TRBV18 CASRGEGSYEQYF
TRBJ2-7 13 TRBV7-8 CASSSKQGAGQYF
TRBJ1-4 13 TRBV6-9 CASSCPDGEKLFF
TRBJ2-3 15 TRBV7-2 CASRVSGRAEDTQYF
TRBJ2-7 13 TRBV27 CASRTTATYEQYF
TRBJ2-3 20 TRBV28 CASSLIGLAGDRRGGDTQYF
TRBJ2-7 13 TRBV7-3 CASSLVRESEQYF
TRBJ2-7 11 TRBV6-1 CASSPGVRWYF
TRBJ2-1 14 TRBV9 CASSPLGSPNEQFF
TRBJ1-4 13 TRBV6-1 CASTTGGREKLFF
TRBJ1-2 14 TRBV14 CASSAMGGYYGYTF
TRBJ2-7 13 TRBV29-1 CSVVIQSGHEQYF
TRBJ2-2 14 TRBV9 CASSVLGAGGELFF
TRBJ2-1 15 TRBV7-6 CASTSSGSFFNEQFF
TRBJ2-7 14 TRBV27 CASSPRTSSYEQYF
TRBJ2-6 18 TRBV7-9 CASSFWDSLFSGANVLTF
TRBJ1-2 15 TRBV6-6 CASSSPGTGLFGYTF
TRBJ2-7 15 TRBV11-2 CASSSGRDTSYEQYF
TRBJ2-3 17 TRBV4-2 CASSQDVAGDLPDTQYF
TRBJ2-2 15 TRBV15 CATSDRDRGTGELFF
TRBJ1-1 14 TRBV27 CASSSRGLNTEAFF
TRBJ2-1 17 TRBV28 CASSLWGAGGQDNEQFF
TRBJ2-7 15 TRBV5-8 CASSPGGGFPYEQYF
NA 13 TRBV27 CATGIGGSLEQYF
TRBJ2-1 11 TRBV20-1 CSASNEGLAFF
TRBJ1-2 13 TRBV10-3 CAIRPQGDYGYTF
TRBJ1-2 14 TRBV6-5 CASSSGGVDYGYTF
TRBJ2-2 15 TRBV6-4 CASSDSSRGPGELFF
TRBJ2-1 15 TRBV28 CASSLSGRNYNEQFF
TRBJ2-2 16 TRBV11-2 CASSPFKEGGTGELFF
TRBJ2-7 18 TRBV6-1 CASSESPAVAGARYKQYF
TRBJ2-1 15 TRBV7-2 CASRRALAKDNEQFF
TRBJ2-3 17 TRBV10-2 CASSEVGLAIIVDTQYF